The clone carrying this T cell receptor (beta chain) has ten or more counts. Per germline, CDR1 SEHNR and CDR2 FQNEAQ (reference sequence). CDR3 size: 19 residues. The junction had 13 bases not matched to a gene; V was cut back by 4 bases and J by 1 base. These data come from a study of T cells after yellow fever vaccination. One entry per CDR3 protein results from TCRdb running MiXCR on the 5' RACE reads. Of around 230,000 distinct CDR3 sequences listed, more than 6.5% were seen once; the top ten hold more than 1%. V gene TRBV7-9 combines with J gene TRBJ2-1, with TRBD2 matching over 10 bases. Sequencing used CD4+ T cells sorted from PBMCs, obtained on the day of the yellow fever booster vaccination. This sequence was found in a young man who received the YFV17D yellow fever vaccine. In DNA form, the CDR3 reads TGTGCCAGCAGCTCCAATCTAGCGGGAGTGAAGAGTTCCTACAATGAGCAGTTCTTC. It specifies CASSSNLAGVKSSYNEQFF.